This T cell receptor beta chain was identified during a study of blood T cells in healthy people across ages (dated by TCRdb to 2015 to 2017). Regarding the study in general: In model experiments, template switching captured about one uniquely barcoded TCR beta cDNA molecule for every two T cells. The donors were split into four age groups: young (average 16 years), middle-aged (39), aged (roughly 68) and long-lived (approximately 80). To avoid experimental bias, donors of different ages were distributed randomly across sequencing lanes. The study measured age-related changes in TCR beta repertoire diversity using deep sequencing normalized with unique cDNA molecular identifiers. Two additional independent replicas of 1 million unique cDNA reads from the same blood draw were analyzed for two donors (one aged 18 to 29 and one aged 80 or older).

The 35 to 40 donors, aged 6 to 90 years, were systemically healthy Caucasian individuals from Russia. About 10 milliliters of peripheral blood were collected from each donor into EDTA-treated Vacutainer tubes. Ficoll-Paque density-gradient centrifugation was used to isolate PBMCs, with at least 7 million per sample. Total RNA, at least 6 micrograms per sample, was extracted from PBMCs with Trizol reagent. For every donor, an aliquot of PBMCs went through flow cytometry to measure the percentages of naive CD45RAhigh/CD27high T cells. The cysteine opens and the phenylalanine closes a CDR3 of 16 amino acids. The CDR3 DNA has 48 bases and is translated from base 1. Sequences SEHNR (CDR1) and FQNEAQ (CDR2) are obtained from the germline V gene (reference sequence). Cut back by 3 bases and 2 bases, the V and J ends lie 16 bases apart. The study at large found these results: A strong correlation was found between observed TCR beta diversity and the percentage of naive T cells measured by flow cytometry. As age increased, observed TCR beta diversity per million T cells dropped in a roughly linear way, and a significant reduction was already evident by age about 36. Bulk unsorted PBMC profiling prevented conclusive comparison of naive and antigen-experienced compartments. Compared with the aged group, the long-lived group had more naive CD4+ T cells, fewer expanded clones and increased TCR diversity, a pattern suggesting age selection. Because the CMV infection status of the donors was unknown, age-related changes in expanded clonotypes may potentially have been confounded. Estimates of total diversity based on one million sequenced T cells were considered lower bounds and underestimates.

Library prep was done by 5' RACE. A second PCR of roughly 6 to 11 cycles was run with a J-beta primer mix and a sample-barcoded 5' primer. A template-switch 5' adaptor carrying 12 random nucleotides introduced a unique molecular identifier onto each TCR beta cDNA molecule. Each sample yielded at least 2.5 million CDR3-containing paired-end reads. The Mint cDNA synthesis kit, primed by a TRBC-specific oligonucleotide, was used to synthesize first-strand cDNA from all RNA. All cDNA was treated with uracil-DNA glycosylase and then went through a first 18-cycle PCR with the universal primers M1SS and BC2_uni_R. The authors' pipeline ran thus. Each sample was normalized by randomly selecting 1 million high-quality reads, each carrying a distinct molecular identifier. Instead of being binned into consensus sequences, reads that shared molecular identifiers were thrown out. CDR3 identification, clonotype clustering and error correction used MiTCR with a Q25 quality threshold and the strictest error-elimination algorithm. Lower-bound total TCR beta diversity was estimated with a nonparametric unseen species model using Euler transformation. TCRdb applied fastp at Q25 and MiXCR to the public reads, then kept only in-frame beta chains. Merged by CDR3 protein, the rows form single entries marked with the most common genes and DNA. The V and J calls here are based on TCRdb, not the publication. Within this sample are 1,800,000 or so distinct CDR3 sequences, with 39% of them counted one time only. The ten top clones hold around 23% of the sample.

This clonotype was seen more than once but under ten times. The antigen it recognizes is unknown. There are no base qualities to consult, and no much larger clone falls within one base. The sequenced sample consisted of blood. This TCR came from a human donor in good health. The rearrangement combines TRBV7-9 with TRBJ2-5, with no confidently assigned D gene. The DNA is as follows: TGTGCCAGCAGCTTGGGGTTAAGCCGTTTTCAAGAGACCCAGTACTTC. Its translation is CASSLGLSRFQETQYF.